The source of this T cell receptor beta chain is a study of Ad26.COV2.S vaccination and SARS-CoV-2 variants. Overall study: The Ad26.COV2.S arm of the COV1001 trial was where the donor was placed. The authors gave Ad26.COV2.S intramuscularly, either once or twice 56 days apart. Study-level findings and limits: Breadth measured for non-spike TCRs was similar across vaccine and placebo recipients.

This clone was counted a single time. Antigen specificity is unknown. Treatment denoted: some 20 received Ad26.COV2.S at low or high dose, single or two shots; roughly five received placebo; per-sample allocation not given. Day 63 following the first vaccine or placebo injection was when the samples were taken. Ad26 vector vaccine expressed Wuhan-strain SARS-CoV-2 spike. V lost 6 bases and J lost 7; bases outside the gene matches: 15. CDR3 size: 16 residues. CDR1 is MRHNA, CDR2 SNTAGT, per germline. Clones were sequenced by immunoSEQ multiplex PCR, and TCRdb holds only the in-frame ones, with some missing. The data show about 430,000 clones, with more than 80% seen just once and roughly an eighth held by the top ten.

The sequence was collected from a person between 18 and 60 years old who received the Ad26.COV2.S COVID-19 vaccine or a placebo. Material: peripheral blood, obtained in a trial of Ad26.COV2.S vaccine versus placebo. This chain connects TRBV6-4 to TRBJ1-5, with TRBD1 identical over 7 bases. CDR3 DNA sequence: TGTGCCAGCAGCCCCGACAAGACAGGGACCATCCAGCCCCAGCATTTT. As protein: CASSPDKTGTIQPQHF.